This T cell receptor (beta chain) derives from a study of healthy donors' naive CD4 and CD8 T cells (dated by TCRdb to the mid-2010s). Describing the broader study: Donor selection covered three age groups (20-25, 40-50 and 60-70 years) with six people in each, and the resulting cohort had a mean age of 44 and was half female. For TCR alpha, a new primer set was designed to cover all functional IMGT alpha gene variants, and the remainder of the protocol was kept the same as the beta-chain workflow. The donors were HLA-typed by sequencing at HLA-A, -B, -C, -DRB1, -DQB1 and -DPB1, using the SBTexcellerator protocol, an ABI3130xl analyzer and SBTengine software. To check how TCR variation relates to lineage commitment, the researchers sequenced rearranged TCR alpha and beta chains taken from naive CD4+ and CD8+ T cells. Peripheral blood mononuclear cells were obtained from 18 unrelated, healthy individuals.

Data came from a 454 GS FLX Titanium. TCR libraries were built from around 450 ng of total RNA with a previously published linear amplification protocol. Sequencing was carried out on the Roche/454 Genome Sequencer using Titanium chemistry. Per the source publication's procedure: From about 5 of the healthy donors, a total of 60,000 to 85,000 rearranged TCR alpha transcripts were sequenced. Duplicate transcripts were removed, and each unique TCR clonotype was defined by its CDR3 junction following IMGT nomenclature. CD4 versus CD8 status was modeled on V and J genes by logistic regression in R 2.13.0, with adjustment for donor effects and Bonferroni correction for multiple testing. Using fastp at Q25 and MiXCR, TCRdb reprocessed the public reads and kept productive beta chains. Rows with a matching CDR3 protein are joined into one entry that keeps the most common DNA and genes. What appears here as the V and J calls and clone size reflects TCRdb's work, not the paper's. The sample yields approximately 180,000 distinct CDR3 sequences; 65% to 80% were counted once. The ten most abundant clones make up about 2.3% of the sample.

Cells with a CD4+CD8-CD45RO-CD45RA+ profile were isolated by FACS and defined as naive CD4+ T cells, and those with a CD8+CD4-CD45RA+CD27bright profile were defined as naive CD8+ T cells. The antibodies used for sorting targeted CD4 (RPA-T4), CD8 (SK1), CD27 (O323), CD45RA (HI100) and CD45RO (UCHL1). What the work shows at the level of the full study, not this receptor alone: Because alpha and beta chains were sequenced in bulk and could not be paired, the effects of the two chains in combination were not assessed. In both chains, CD4+ lineage was associated with a positively charged CDR3 and CD8+ lineage with a negatively charged CDR3. Around 13% of the variance in CD4/CD8 propensity appeared to be explained jointly by V genes, J genes and CDR3 charge, in a largely additive manner. The study did not directly address whether homeostatic proliferation of naive T cells might have biased the repertoire. Most V and J gene segments were reportedly biased between naive CD4+ and CD8+ cells, consistently across donors and independent of HLA genotype.

V is pared back by 3 bases and J by 0 bases, with 4 bases lying between the germline termini. From the germline V gene, CDR1 is SGHRS and CDR2 is YFSETQ. Its CDR3 holds 14 amino acids, cysteine through phenylalanine. Here the CDR3 DNA is all that survives: 42 bases in frame from base 1. To note about this clonotype: What this receptor recognizes is not known. No base qualities exist here, and no much larger clone lies one base off it.

The rearrangement combines TRBV5-1 with TRBJ2-6, with no confidently assigned D gene. The clonotype was recovered from a pool of human donors in good health; the sample pools cells from several healthy donors. The sequenced sample consisted of naive CD4+ and CD8+ T cells sorted from blood, pooled from several donors. The meaning of the sample's cell subset or site label: FACS-sorted naive CD4+ (CD45RO-CD45RA+) and naive CD8+ (CD45RA+CD27bright) T cells. The CDR3: CASSSNSGANVLTF. The nucleotides are TGCGCCAGCAGCTCTAACTCTGGGGCCAACGTCCTGACTTTC.